These 3 T cell receptor beta chains were all obtained from the same sample, sequenced in a study of shared clonotypes between healthy human individuals (dated by TCRdb to 2020 to 2022). Library preparation used the immunoSEQ multiplex PCR assay. Not all clones reach the TCRdb copy of this immuneACCESS table, which keeps in-frame sequences only. Checked studies attribute under half of the gap to unresolved V genes and leave the rest unexplained. This sample gives millions of clones in total; approximately 93% of them show up just once. 0.39% of the sample comes from the top ten. Sequencing was performed on naive CD4+ T cells from PBMCs. Sample cell subset or site, as interpreted from the label and publication: CD45RA+ positively selected. The receptors derive from a man aged 18 to 35 in good health. Some clones in this sample may be carry-over from other donors' samples.

As concerns this clone: Germline is not matched at one junction end, which may reflect a read error. The chain joins TRBV30 to TRBJ2-1, with 9 positions matching TRBD2. The CDR3 sequence is 13 residues long. The V gene's germline CDR1 is GTSNPN and CDR2 SVGIG (reference sequence). CDR3 amino acids: CAWSVIIAGELFF. DNA for the CDR3: TGTGCCTGGAGTGTGATTATAGCGGGAGAGCTGTTCTTC. Variable domain in full (rest from reference TRBV30 and TRBJ2-1): SQTIHQWPATLVQPVGSPLSLECTVEGTSNPNLYWYRQAAGRGLQLLFYSVGIGQISSEVPQNLSASRPQDRQFILSSKKLLLSDSGFYLCAWSVIIAGELFFGPGTRLTVL.

The chain is built from TRBV7-2 and TRBJ2-7; TRBD1 is a possible D gene (5 bases). CDR3 length: 15 residues. V lost 1 base to trimming and J lost 1 base, with 11 bases between them. Germline lookup yields CDR1 SGHTA and CDR2 FQGNSA. For the CDR3, the DNA is TGTGCCAGCAGCTTAGGACAGCCACCATCCTACGAGCAGTACTTC. Translated: CASSLGQPPSYEQYF.

DNA of the CDR3: TGTGCCAGCAGTCCTAGGACAGGGTATTACTATGGCTACACCTTC. Its protein product is CASSPRTGYYYGYTF. The gene calls are TRBV28 and TRBJ1-2; 8 bases agree with TRBD1. The CDR3 length is 15 residues. Germline lookup yields CDR1 MDHEN and CDR2 SYDVKM. J gave up 3 bases and V 5 bases, and 8 bases lay outside the gene matches.